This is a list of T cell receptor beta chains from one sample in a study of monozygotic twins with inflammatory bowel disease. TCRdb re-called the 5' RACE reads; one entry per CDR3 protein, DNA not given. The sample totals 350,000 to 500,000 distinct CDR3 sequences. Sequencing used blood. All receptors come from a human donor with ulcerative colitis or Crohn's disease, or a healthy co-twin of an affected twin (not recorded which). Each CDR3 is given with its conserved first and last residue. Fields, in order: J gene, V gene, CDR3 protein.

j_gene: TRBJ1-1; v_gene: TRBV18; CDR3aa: CASSPFMTGLNTEAFF
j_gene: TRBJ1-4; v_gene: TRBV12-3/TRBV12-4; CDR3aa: CASLSGATNEKLFF
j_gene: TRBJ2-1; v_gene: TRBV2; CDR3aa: CASSEVYNEQFF
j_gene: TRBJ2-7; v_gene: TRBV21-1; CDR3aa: CASRGQGVEYF
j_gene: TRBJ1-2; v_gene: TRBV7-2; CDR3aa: CASSLFDVNSGYTF
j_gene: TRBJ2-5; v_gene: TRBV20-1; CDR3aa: CSGRQGQQETQYF
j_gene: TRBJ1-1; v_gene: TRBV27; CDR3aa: CASRAFLNTEAFF
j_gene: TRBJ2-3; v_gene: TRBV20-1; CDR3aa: CSAREGVLAEDTQYF
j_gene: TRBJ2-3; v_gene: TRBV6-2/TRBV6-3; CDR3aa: CASSYQNTRDTQYF
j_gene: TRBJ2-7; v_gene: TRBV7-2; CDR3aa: CASSSGGAAETYEQYF
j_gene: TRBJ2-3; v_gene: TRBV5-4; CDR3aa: CASSPSGRAGDTQYF
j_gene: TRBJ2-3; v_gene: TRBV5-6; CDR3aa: CASSLSGGPVNTQYF
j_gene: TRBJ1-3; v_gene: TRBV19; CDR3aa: CASSIQGTGNTIYF
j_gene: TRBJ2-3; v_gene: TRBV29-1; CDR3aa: CSVEERGDRTDTQYF
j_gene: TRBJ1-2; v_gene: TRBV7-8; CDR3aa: CASSGTEPNYGYTF
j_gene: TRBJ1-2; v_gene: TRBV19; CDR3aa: CASSPSAGAHYGYTF
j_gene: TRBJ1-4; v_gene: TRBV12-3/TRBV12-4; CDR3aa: CASSLVSGGAREKLFF
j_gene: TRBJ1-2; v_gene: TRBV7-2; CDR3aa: CASSLATPIYGYTF
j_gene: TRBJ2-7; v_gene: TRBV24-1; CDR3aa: CATFDGNEQYF
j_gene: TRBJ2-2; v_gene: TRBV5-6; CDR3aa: CASTPDGGSYLGGTGELFF
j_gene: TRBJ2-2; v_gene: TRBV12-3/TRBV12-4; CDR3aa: CASRRTRTGHTGELFF
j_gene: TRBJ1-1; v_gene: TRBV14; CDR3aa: CASSSPGGAAFF
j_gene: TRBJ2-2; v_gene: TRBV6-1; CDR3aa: CASSKAGLYTGELFF
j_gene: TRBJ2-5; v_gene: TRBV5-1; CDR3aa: CASSLDLDEETQYF
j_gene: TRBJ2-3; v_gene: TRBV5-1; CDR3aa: CASSLRASGGLSTDTQYF